This TCR beta chain stems from a study of shared clonotypes between healthy human individuals. Concerning this clone itself: The antigen remains unidentified.

Findings and limits, study-wide: Lower generation probabilities were found for non-shared clonotypes than for those shared by all four donors. Memory subsets generally showed smaller estimated richness than naive subsets did.

The naive CD8 fraction comprised CD45RO-negative cells positively selected for CCR7 and excluded terminally differentiated effector memory CD45RA+ cells. Generated by immunoSEQ multiplex PCR, the TCRdb table keeps only in-frame clones and is missing some. The repertoire has around 1.9 million clones, roughly 93% of them found once; the top ten carry around 1.7%. Germline V CDR1 and CDR2: MGHRA, YSYEKL. The J segment lost 2 bases and the V segment lost 1 base, leaving 18 bases of the junction unmatched. CDR3 length: 20 amino acids. Specimen: naive CD8+ T cells from PBMCs. V usage is TRBV4-1 and J usage is TRBJ2-3; TRBD2 aligns across 7 bases. The TCR was taken from a young man in good health. Some clones in this sample may be carry-over from other donors' samples. This CDR3 is CASSQGAAGTRDLFTDTQYF. The CDR3 DNA sequence: TGCGCCAGCAGCCAAGGTGCAGCGGGAACGCGGGACCTTTTCACAGATACGCAGTATTTT.